The 19 T cell receptor beta chains in this list originate from one sample, sequenced in a study of shared clonotypes between healthy human individuals. The protocol was immunoSEQ multiplex PCR, while the TCRdb copy is restricted to in-frame clones and leaves out a portion. This table holds 2 million to 2.5 million clones, 80% to 95% found once. The sequencing input was naive CD4+ T cells from PBMCs. This sample's subset: CD45RA+ positively selected. The source of these receptors is a man aged 18 to 30 in good health. Some clones in this sample may be carry-over from other donors' samples.

The chain employs TRBV30 and TRBJ2-3, with D possibly being TRBD2 (6 bases). This CDR3 is 15 amino acids long. The germline V gene encodes CDR1 GTSNPN and CDR2 SVGIG (reference sequence). V lost 3 bases to trimming and J lost 2 bases, with 15 bases between them. CDR3 DNA sequence: TGTGCCTGGAGCGAGCGCGGGACTTACACAGATACGCAGTATTTT. Its translation: CAWSERGTYTDTQYF.

The V call is TRBV5-4, the J call TRBJ2-5; 9 bases are shared with TRBD2. Per the germline V gene, CDR1 is SGHNT and CDR2 is YYREEE (reference sequence). V was pared by 0 bases and J by 4 bases, with 10 bases of the junction left unmatched. The CDR3 loop spans 17 amino acids. Here the CDR3 reads CASSLAGGRASGETQYF. CDR3 nucleotide sequence: TGTGCCAGCAGCTTGGCGGGCGGGAGGGCCTCGGGAGAGACCCAGTACTTC.

V gene TRBV7-3 combines with J gene TRBJ1-1; 12 bases agree with TRBD1. CDR3 length equals 18 residues. CDR1 is SGHTA, CDR2 FQGTGA, per germline. Trimming cost V 2 bases and J 6 bases; bases outside gene matches: 13. The CDR3 DNA reads TGTGCCAGCAGCTTAGTTTTCCGCGCGGGACAGGGGGCCCCTGAAGCTTTCTTT. The encoded protein is CASSLVFRAGQGAPEAFF. Full variable domain (remainder filled in from reference TRBV7-3 and TRBJ1-1): GAGVSQTPSNKVTEKGKYVELRCDPISGHTALYWYRQSLGQGPEFLIYFQGTGAADDSGLPNDRFFAVRPEGSVSTLKIQRTERGDSAVYLCASSLVFRAGQGAPEAFFGQGTRLTVV.

This clone has a single count. The chain recombines TRBV5-1 with TRBJ2-7; 10 nucleotides align to TRBD2. Losses at the gene ends were 4 bases for V and 0 bases for J; bases not matched to a gene: 10. Germline V gene lookup returns CDR1 SGHRS and CDR2 YFSETQ. CDR3 length: 17 residues. The CDR3 loop reads CASSQGLATESSYEQYF. The CDR3 DNA reads as TGCGCCAGCAGCCAGGGACTAGCGACAGAAAGCTCCTACGAGCAGTACTTC. Filled out from reference TRBV5-1 and TRBJ2-7, the complete variable domain reads KAGVTQTPRYLIKTRGQQVTLSCSPISGHRSVSWYQQTPGQGLQFLFEYFSETQRNKGNFPGRFSGRQFSNSRSEMNVSTLELGDSALYLCASSQGLATESSYEQYFGPGTRLTVT.

The sample holds one count of this clone. This chain joins TRBV28 and TRBJ2-6; 9 bases match TRBD1. CDR1 and CDR2 (germline): MDHEN, SYDVKM. The CDR3 sequence is 16 residues long. V lost 4 bases to trimming and J lost 2 bases; unmatched junction nucleotides: 3. CDR3 nucleotides: TGTGCCAGCAGTTGGGACAGGGTGACTGGGGCCAACGTCCTGACTTTC. Encoded protein: CASSWDRVTGANVLTF.

This sequence joins TRBV20-1 and TRBJ2-1; D is uncertain. Germline V gives CDR1 DFQATT, CDR2 SNEGSKA (reference sequence). V was shortened by 6 bases and J by 10 bases, with 10 bases between the two germline ends. CDR3 size: 10 residues. The CDR3 sequence: CSAFPGEQFF. Here the CDR3 DNA reads TGCAGTGCCTTTCCCGGGGAGCAGTTCTTC.

V is TRBV7-3 and J is TRBJ1-1; D is ambiguous. The CDR3 is made up of 14 amino acids. Germline V gene data show CDR1 as SGHTA and CDR2 as FQGTGA. V dropped 5 bases and J dropped 4 bases, with 14 bases sitting between them. CDR3 coding DNA: TGTGCCAGCAGCCCCACGGGAGGGATCACTGAAGCTTTCTTT. Amino acid sequence: CASSPTGGITEAFF.

This chain links TRBV7-8 with TRBJ2-7, with 9 bases fitting TRBD1. The CDR3 spans 15 residues. Germline V gene sequence: CDR1 SGHVS, CDR2 FQNEAQ. V shed 5 bases and J 4 bases; nucleotides not matched to a gene: 9. In DNA form, the CDR3 reads TGTGCCAGCAGCACGGGACAGGGAGCGGCGTACGAGCAGTACTTC. As protein: CASSTGQGAAYEQYF.

This chain links TRBV10-3 with TRBJ2-1, with D maybe TRBD1 (6 bases). Trimming took 3 bases from V and 0 from J, leaving 27 bases between them. This CDR3 is built from 21 residues. Germline V CDR1 and CDR2: ENHRY, SYGVKD. The CDR3 sequence is CAISDPSPSKLQGGSYNEQFF. The CDR3 coding sequence is TGTGCCATCAGTGACCCAAGTCCCAGCAAATTACAGGGCGGCTCCTACAATGAGCAGTTCTTC.

The CDR3 reads CASSDMGVVTKNIQYF. The CDR3 coding sequence is TGTGCCAGCAGTGATATGGGGGTTGTAACCAAAAACATTCAGTACTTC. The chain has TRBV6-1 and TRBJ2-4; D is tentatively TRBD1 or TRBD2 (5 bases each). Trimming took off 3 bases at V and 2 bases at J, with 14 bases between the two ends. Per the germline V gene, CDR1 is MNHNS and CDR2 is SASEGT. The CDR3 has 16 amino acids.

In this sample, this clone turned up a few times. The V and J genes are TRBV9 and TRBJ1-5; D uncertain. V was cut by 4 bases and J by 4 bases, with 9 bases left in between. CDR1 and CDR2 (germline): SGDLS, YYNGEE. CDR3 length equals 13 residues. The CDR3 nucleotides are TGTGCCAGCAGCACCCGGGGAAATCAGCCCCAGCATTTT. This translates into CASSTRGNQPQHF.

A remark on this clone: Other DNA sequences in the same sample also yield this CDR3. This chain joins TRBV2 and TRBJ1-2; TRBD1 matches at 7 bases. The germline V gene encodes CDR1 SNHLY and CDR2 FYNNEI. CDR3 length equals 14 residues. The V and J ends lost 6 bases and 2 bases, in that order; junction bases with no gene match: 6. This CDR3 reads CASSRQGPNYGYTF. As DNA, the CDR3 is TGTGCCAGCAGCCGACAGGGCCCCAACTATGGCTACACCTTC.

Notes on this clone: The sample has other DNA sequences that encode this CDR3 too. This chain uses TRBV7-9 with TRBJ2-5, with 10 bases identical to TRBD2. Germline CDR1 and CDR2: SEHNR and FQNEAQ (reference sequence). The trim removed 3 bases at V and 3 bases at J, leaving 1 base unmatched. The length of the CDR3 is 14 residues. CDR3 protein: CASSLLAGEETQYF. The DNA of the CDR3 is TGTGCCAGCAGCTTGCTAGCGGGAGAAGAGACCCAGTACTTC.

The rearrangement joins TRBV19 to TRBJ2-1; 10 nucleotides match TRBD2. CDR3 length: 14 amino acids. Trimming took 6 bases from V and 12 from J; bases not matched to a gene: 11. Germline CDR1 reads LNHDA; CDR2 reads SQIVND (reference sequence). As DNA, the CDR3 is TGTGCCAGTAGGAAAGCGGGAGGGCCAGGGGTGCAGTTCTTC. Its translation is CASRKAGGPGVQFF. Full variable domain (missing parts from reference TRBV19 and TRBJ2-1): DGGITQSPKYLFRKEGQNVTLSCEQNLNHDAMYWYRQDPGQGLRLIYYSQIVNDFQKGDIAEGYSVSREKKESFPLTVTSAQKNPTAFYLCASRKAGGPGVQFFGPGTRLTVL.

The rearrangement links TRBV5-1 to TRBJ2-2, with D possibly called TRBD1 or TRBD2 (5 bases each). CDR3 length equals 15 residues. Germline values: CDR1 SGHRS, CDR2 YFSETQ. The V end was cut by 4 bases, the J end by 7 bases, with 17 bases between. This CDR3 is CASSPGRVGDGELFF. CDR3 in DNA: TGCGCCAGCAGCCCAGGCAGGGTCGGGGACGGGGAGCTGTTTTTT.

The chain carries TRBV19 and TRBJ1-2, with no clear D. Germline assignment: CDR1 LNHDA and CDR2 SQIVND (reference sequence). V lost 3 bases, J lost 3 bases, and 14 bases lay in between. The CDR3 spans 15 residues. This chain's CDR3 is CASSIGPRSHYGYTF. In nucleotides, the CDR3 is TGTGCCAGTAGTATTGGCCCTAGATCTCACTATGGCTACACCTTC.

The genes are TRBV28 and TRBJ2-2; 8 bases match TRBD2. This CDR3 comprises 15 residues. Germline loops: CDR1 MDHEN, CDR2 SYDVKM. V dropped 7 bases and J dropped 0; count of bases not matched to a gene: 4. This chain's CDR3 is CASTPGGTNTGELFF. CDR3 coding DNA: TGTGCCAGCACCCCGGGAGGGACGAACACCGGGGAGCTGTTTTTT.

The chain is built from TRBV4-3 and TRBJ2-6; tentatively, D is TRBD2 (5 bases). Trimming cost V 1 base and J 0 bases, with 7 bases left between them. Germline-derived CDR1 and CDR2 are LGHNA and YSLEER. The CDR3 is 16 amino acids. CDR3 sequence (DNA): TGCGCCAGCAGCCAAGTTCGGGACTCTGGGGCCAACGTCCTGACTTTC. This encodes CASSQVRDSGANVLTF.

The chain links TRBV7-9 to TRBJ2-5; TRBD1 is a possible D gene (6 bases). The germline V and J ends were trimmed by 5 bases and 4 bases, with 17 bases remaining between them. There are 15 residues in the CDR3. The germline CDR1 and CDR2 sequences are SEHNR and FQNEAQ (reference sequence). In DNA, the CDR3 is TGTGCCAGCAGCCCCAGGGGAGCAGGTCTAGAGACCCAGTACTTC. It codes for CASSPRGAGLETQYF.